This T cell receptor beta chain was documented in a study of blood T cells in healthy people across ages. Study conclusions and caveats: Age brought a roughly linear fall in TCR beta diversity measured per million T cells.

This clonotype came up a few times. As yet, its antigen is unknown. Extraction of total RNA produced a minimum of 6 micrograms from each sample. For the second PCR, which ran for about 6 to 12 cycles, a sample-barcoded 5' primer and a J-beta primer mix were used. TCRdb itself ran the 5' RACE reads through MiXCR, one entry per CDR3 protein. The sample yields approximately 800,000 distinct CDR3 sequences, around 34% seen once. The source material was blood. This TCR was sampled from a man aged 18 to 30 in good health.

CDR3 coding DNA: TGCGCCAGCAGCCAAGGTCCGCACAGCTCCTACGAGCAGTACTTC. Translating gives CASSQGPHSSYEQYF. This chain joins TRBV4-1 and TRBJ2-7; D is ambiguous. This CDR3 is 15 amino acids long. Trimming left V 1 base short and J 0 bases short, with 10 bases between. Germline loops: CDR1 MGHRA, CDR2 YSYEKL.